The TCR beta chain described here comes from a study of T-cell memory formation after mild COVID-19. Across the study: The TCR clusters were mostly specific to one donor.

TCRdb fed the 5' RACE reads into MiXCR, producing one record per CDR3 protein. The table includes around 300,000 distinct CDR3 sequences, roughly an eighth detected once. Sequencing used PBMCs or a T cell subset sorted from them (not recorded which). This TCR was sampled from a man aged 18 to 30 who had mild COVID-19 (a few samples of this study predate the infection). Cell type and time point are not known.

CDR3: CSARVSGTGEYEQYF. The CDR3 DNA is TGCAGTGCTAGAGTAAGCGGGACAGGTGAATACGAGCAGTACTTC. V gene TRBV20-1 combines with J gene TRBJ2-7; a weak D match, TRBD1 (8 bases). CDR3 length equals 15 residues. The V end was cut by 1 base, the J end by 4 bases, with 17 bases between. Germline V CDR1 and CDR2: DFQATT, SNEGSKA (reference sequence).